This TCR beta chain was identified during a study of cytomegalovirus exposure and HLA in healthy donors. Overall study context: Out of 150 million to 200 million T cells, an earlier analysis found 117 million unique TCR beta sequences in total. HLA-typed donors were the source of approximately 88 million unique TCRs, which an early data release held.

Healthy donors of bone marrow made up the group. With 60 Vbeta and 13 Jbeta primers, the PCR was carried out. The assay was immunoSEQ multiplex PCR, and TCRdb's table has in-frame clones only and misses some. The sample carries some 67,000 clones, 65% to 85% recorded once. With 1 base removed from V and 2 bases from J, the gap between germline ends came to 11 bases. The CDR3 is 15 residues long. The germline V gene encodes CDR1 MDHEN and CDR2 SYDVKM. Material for sequencing was PBMCs. The J gene is TRBJ1-2, the V gene TRBV28; D perhaps matches TRBD1 (6 bases). This clonotype was sampled from a young woman in good health and CMV-seronegative. CDR3 sequence (DNA): TGTGCCAGCAGTTTATTACCAGGGGTAAACTATGGCTACACCTTC. Translation gives CASSLLPGVNYGYTF.